The rows below give T cell receptor beta chains drawn from one sample of a study of blood T cell repertoires in COVID-19. Clones were sequenced by immunoSEQ multiplex PCR, and TCRdb holds only the in-frame ones, with some missing. The sample has 90,000 to 120,000 clones, 69% seen once. Sequencing used peripheral blood. All receptors come from an elderly man with acute or convalescent COVID-19. The CDR3 runs from the conserved cysteine through the conserved F or W. A D gene is named only where the DNA matches it firmly. Size is omitted from some rows. Given values are once, few, many or a class for expanded clones.

d_call j_call clone_size v_call cdr3_aa cdr3_nt
TRBD1 TRBJ2-3 NA TRBV9 CASSPRTGGASDTQYF TGTGCCAGCAGCCCCCGGACAGGGGGCGCATCCGATACGCAGTATTTT
NA TRBJ2-1 NA TRBV6-5 CASSQAGEQFF TGTGCCAGCAGTCAGGCAGGTGAGCAGTTCTTC
TRBD1 TRBJ2-7 few TRBV5-8 CASGGQFIYEQYF TGTGCCAGCGGGGGACAGTTTATTTACGAGCAGTACTTC
NA TRBJ2-3 NA TRBV5-1 CASSLVGGWRTDTQYF TGCGCCAGCAGCTTGGTTGGAGGTTGGCGCACAGATACGCAGTATTTT
TRBD1 TRBJ1-4 NA TRBV28 CASTRGFEKLFF TGTGCCAGCACCAGGGGGTTTGAAAAACTGTTTTTT
NA TRBJ2-1 NA TRBV7-6 CASSLMPGRNNEQFF TGTGCCAGCAGCTTAATGCCAGGGAGGAACAATGAGCAGTTCTTC
TRBD1 TRBJ1-2 few TRBV6-5 CASSPNRGYGYTF TGTGCCAGCAGCCCGAACAGGGGGTACGGCTACACCTTC
NA TRBJ1-6 NA TRBV3-1/TRBV3-2 CASSPLSLSGYNSPLHF TGTGCCAGCAGCCCACTCTCCTTGAGCGGCTATAATTCACCCCTCCACTTT
TRBD2 TRBJ2-7 NA TRBV29-1 CSVAGTSGRWSSYEQYF TGCAGCGTTGCCGGGACTAGCGGGAGGTGGAGCTCCTACGAGCAGTACTTC
NA TRBJ1-2 NA TRBV28 CASSLLRNYGYTF TGTGCCAGCAGTTTGCTGAGAAACTATGGCTACACCTTC
NA TRBJ2-5 NA TRBV2 CASSGGTKGETQYF TGTGCCAGCAGTGGTGGGACAAAAGGAGAGACCCAGTACTTC
NA TRBJ2-3 NA TRBV28 CASSLMGPDTQYF TGTGCCAGCAGTTTGATGGGCCCAGATACGCAGTATTTT
TRBD1 TRBJ1-5 few TRBV2 CASRATGGTQPQHF TGTGCCAGCAGGGCCACAGGGGGGACCCAGCCCCAGCATTTT
NA TRBJ1-1 NA TRBV4-2 CASSQEGTPNTEAFF TGTGCCAGCAGCCAAGAGGGGACACCGAACACTGAAGCTTTCTTT
NA TRBJ2-5 NA TRBV29-1 CSVEDLGQQETQYF TGCAGCGTTGAAGATCTCGGACAGCAAGAGACCCAGTACTTC
TRBD2 TRBJ2-1 NA TRBV19 CASSIPGGKQFF TGTGCCAGTAGTATACCGGGGGGGAAGCAGTTCTTC
NA TRBJ1-6 NA TRBV23-1 CATPGQKDSPLHF TGCGCCACCCCCGGACAGAAAGATTCACCCCTCCACTTT
NA TRBJ1-2 NA TRBV21-1 CASIPPGTGGYGYTF TGTGCCAGCATTCCACCCGGGACAGGTGGCTATGGCTACACCTTC
NA TRBJ2-3 NA TRBV7-2 CASSLVRGTDTQYF TGTGCCAGCAGCTTAGTCAGGGGCACAGATACGCAGTATTTT
TRBD1 TRBJ1-2 NA TRBV6-6 CASSYLGQGTGYTF TGTGCCAGCAGTTACTTGGGACAGGGGACTGGCTACACCTTC
TRBD1 TRBJ2-1 few TRBV7-2 CASSATDRGVNEQFF TGTGCCAGCAGCGCAACCGACAGGGGGGTGAATGAGCAGTTCTTC
NA TRBJ2-7 NA TRBV7-6 CASSLFHGNYEQYF TGTGCCAGCAGCTTATTTCACGGTAACTACGAGCAGTACTTC
TRBD1 TRBJ2-2 NA TRBV28 CASRRQGAAGELFF TGTGCCAGCAGGCGACAGGGGGCGGCCGGGGAGCTGTTTTTT
NA TRBJ1-1 NA TRBV6-5 CASSWGESTEAFF TGTGCCAGCAGTTGGGGGGAGAGCACTGAAGCTTTCTTT